Shown below are 10 T cell receptor beta chains from a single sample sequenced in a study of blood T cells in healthy people across ages. Alongside a J-beta primer mix, a sample-barcoded 5' primer served in a second PCR lasting roughly 6 to 12 cycles. TCRdb ran MiXCR on the 5' RACE reads and lists one entry per CDR3 protein. The sample records roughly 1.5 million distinct CDR3 sequences, under 55% being singletons. The sample taken for sequencing was blood. Receptors were obtained from a woman under 30 in good health.

This chain joins TRBV29-1 and TRBJ2-1; D unclear. The CDR3 loop spans 13 amino acids. V dropped 7 bases and J dropped 9 bases, with 19 bases sitting between them. Germline CDR1 SQVTM, CDR2 ANQGSEA. The CDR3 region has the DNA TGCAGCGGAGTCCCCGCCAGTTTTGGTGAGCAGTTCTTC. This sequence encodes CSGVPASFGEQFF.

Here the CDR3 DNA reads TGCAGCGCAAGGACAGGCGGGGGTGAAGCTTTCTTT. This codes for CSARTGGGEAFF. The gene calls are TRBV29-1 and TRBJ1-1, with 7 bases identical to TRBD1. The germline CDR1 and CDR2 sequences are SQVTM and ANQGSEA. The CDR3 is 12 amino acids. Germline trimming cut 7 bases from V and 7 bases from J; bases unmatched to any gene: 9.

The chain joins TRBV6-2 or TRBV6-3 to TRBJ2-3; 8 nucleotides match TRBD2. The V segment lost 6 bases and the J segment 0 bases; nucleotides outside the gene matches: 2. The germline CDR1 and CDR2 sequences are MNHEY and SVGEGT. The CDR3 spans 14 residues. Here the CDR3 reads CASRSGGSTDTQYF. The CDR3 DNA reads as TGTGCCAGCAGGTCGGGGGGGAGCACAGATACGCAGTATTTT.

The chain recombines TRBV29-1 with TRBJ2-3, with a possible D match to TRBD2 (5 bases). CDR3 length: 13 residues. CDR1 and CDR2 from the germline V gene are SQVTM and ANQGSEA. The V end lost 8 bases, the J end lost 2 bases, and 14 bases lay between the germline ends. Here the CDR3 reads CSIAGRYTDTQYF. The DNA of the CDR3 is TGCAGCATTGCGGGCAGATACACAGATACGCAGTATTTT.

This clonotype occurred once. The chain links TRBV28 to TRBJ1-2; 8 bases are shared with TRBD1. With V trimmed by 5 bases and J by 1 base, 6 bases remained unmatched. The CDR3 length is 15 residues. Germline V gene sequence: CDR1 MDHEN, CDR2 SYDVKM. The CDR3 nucleotides are TGTGCCAGCAGTACCGAGACAGGGGTTAACTATGGCTACACCTTC. It encodes CASSTETGVNYGYTF.

This clonotype appeared once. The gene calls are TRBV7-2 and TRBJ2-7; 8 bases line up with TRBD1. Germline V gives CDR1 SGHTA, CDR2 FQGNSA. The CDR3 sequence is 11 residues long. Germline trimming cut 8 bases from V and 12 bases from J; bases unmatched to any gene: 9. The CDR3 here is CASGQGYGRYF. DNA of the CDR3: TGTGCCAGCGGACAGGGCTATGGCCGGTACTTC.

V usage is TRBV29-1 and J usage is TRBJ1-2; 9 nucleotides match TRBD1. The CDR3 length is 12 residues. J lost 6 bases, V lost 4 bases, and 3 bases had no gene match. Germline V gene sequence: CDR1 SQVTM, CDR2 ANQGSEA. This CDR3 reads CSVGGQGHGYTF. In DNA form, the CDR3 reads TGCAGCGTTGGGGGACAGGGACATGGCTACACCTTC.

The V gene is TRBV20-1, the J gene TRBJ2-4, with no clear D. Near its end, the DNA agrees better with TRBJ2-7, so the J call may be wrong. The CDR3 contains 10 residues. Germline V gene sequence: CDR1 DFQATT, CDR2 SNEGSKA (reference sequence). CDR3 in DNA: TGCAGTGCCACGTTTTCCGAGCAGTACTTC. Translating gives CSATFSEQYF.

J is TRBJ2-3 and V is TRBV7-2; D ambiguous. The CDR3 is 13 amino acids. Trimming pared 5 bases from V and 7 bases from J, leaving 13 bases between. Germline V CDR1 and CDR2: SGHTA, FQGNSA. This CDR3 reads CASSPHRRHTQYF. CDR3 coding DNA: TGTGCCAGCAGCCCCCACCGGCGGCATACGCAGTATTTT.

J is TRBJ1-6 and V is TRBV4-1; the D gene is possibly TRBD1 (6 bases). This CDR3 spans 15 amino acids. Germline V gives CDR1 MGHRA, CDR2 YSYEKL. V dropped 1 base and J dropped 10 bases, with 14 bases sitting between them. The CDR3 sequence is CASSQGGQLTSPLHF. CDR3 DNA sequence: TGCGCCAGCAGCCAAGGAGGACAGTTAACATCACCCCTCCACTTT.